These 11 T cell receptor beta chains share one sample of origin, sequenced in a study of monozygotic twins with inflammatory bowel disease. TCRdb processed the 5' RACE reads again and assigns one entry to each CDR3 protein, with no DNA. The record lists about 160,000 distinct CDR3 sequences, of which the ten most abundant hold under 3.5%. The source material was blood. Every receptor here comes from a human donor with ulcerative colitis or Crohn's disease, or a healthy co-twin of an affected twin (not recorded which).

The chain carries TRBV29-1 and TRBJ2-7; TCRdb's D call, TRBD1, is unchecked because there is no DNA. The CDR3 spans 11 residues. In germline, CDR1 is SQVTM, CDR2 ANQGSEA. The CDR3 region is CSAVTGGEQYF.

The J gene is TRBJ2-3, the V gene TRBV7-9; TCRdb's D call, TRBD1, is unchecked because there is no DNA. This CDR3 region has 15 residues. Germline CDR1 is SEHNR and CDR2 is FQNEAQ (reference sequence). The CDR3 sequence: CASSQIAGASDTQYF.

The chain has TRBV7-3 and TRBJ2-7; the D call of TRBD2 rests on TCRdb alone, since no DNA is present to check it. The germline V gene has CDR1 SGHTA and CDR2 FQGTGA. The CDR3 length is 15 residues. This chain's CDR3 is CASSLRVAGSYEQYF.

This CDR3 is CSAMSRETQYF. V gene TRBV20-1 combines with J gene TRBJ2-5. Per germline, CDR1 DFQATT and CDR2 SNEGSKA (reference sequence). CDR3 length equals 11 residues.

The V gene is TRBV15, the J gene TRBJ2-5; TCRdb lists TRBD1, though no DNA is available to test this call. The CDR3 has 12 residues. CDR1 and CDR2 (germline): LNHNV, YYDKDF (reference sequence). The CDR3 sequence is CATGTEQETQYF.

The chain combines TRBV18 with TRBJ1-5; the TRBD1 assignment by TCRdb is unverifiable without DNA. Germline V lookup: CDR1 KGHSH, CDR2 LQKENI. The CDR3 extends over 17 amino acids. This CDR3 reads CASSPPRRQVRGQPQHF.

The chain couples TRBV28 to TRBJ1-4. The CDR3 is 15 residues long. Germline CDR1 MDHEN, CDR2 SYDVKM. The CDR3 reads CASSIISATNEKLFF.

The CDR3 is CASSQGAYYNEQFF. This chain joins TRBV7-9 and TRBJ2-1; TCRdb's assignment of TRBD1 cannot be checked, as there is no DNA. The CDR3 is 14 residues long. Germline V gives CDR1 SEHNR, CDR2 FQNEAQ (reference sequence). Supplemented by reference TRBV7-9 and TRBJ2-1, the full variable domain reads DTGVSQNPRHKITKRGQNVTFRCDPISEHNRLYWYRQTLGQGPEFLTYFQNEAQLEKSRLLSDRFSAERPKGSFSTLEIQRTEQGDSAMYLCASSQGAYYNEQFFGPGTRLTVL.

The rearrangement uses TRBV15 and TRBJ1-2. Germline-derived CDR1 and CDR2 are LNHNV and YYDKDF (reference sequence). The CDR3 runs 13 residues. The CDR3 protein is CATSRQTGGGYTF.

The V call is TRBV27, the J call TRBJ2-1; TCRdb's D call of TRBD2 is untestable without DNA. Germline V gene sequence: CDR1 MNHEY, CDR2 SMNVEV (reference sequence). This CDR3 has 15 residues. The CDR3 loop is CASRGTSGSFSLQFF.

CDR3 protein: CAISGRLGLDLYEQYF. This chain connects TRBV10-3 to TRBJ2-7; checking the TCRdb D call of TRBD2 is not possible without DNA. This CDR3 contains 16 residues. The germline V gene encodes CDR1 ENHRY and CDR2 SYGVKD.